The 32 T cell receptor beta chains given below trace back to one sample, sequenced in a study of cytomegalovirus exposure and HLA in healthy donors. PCR was performed using 60 Vbeta and 13 Jbeta primers. Libraries were prepared by immunoSEQ multiplex PCR; TCRdb keeps only in-frame clonotypes and omits some of them. The sample consists of about 110,000 clones, around 70% of them appearing once. The sample comprised PBMCs. The receptors derive from a middle-aged man in good health and CMV-seropositive.

In its sample, this clone was seen a few times. The chain links TRBV5-1 to TRBJ2-7; D is undetermined. Trimming left V 4 bases short and J 6 bases short, with 8 bases between. The CDR3 totals 11 residues. Germline CDR1 is SGHRS and CDR2 is YFSETQ. The DNA for the CDR3 is TGCGCCAGCAGCGCACAGAGCGAGCAGTACTTC. Translation: CASSAQSEQYF. The entire variable domain, with the rest obtained from reference TRBV5-1 and TRBJ2-7, is as follows: KAGVTQTPRYLIKTRGQQVTLSCSPISGHRSVSWYQQTPGQGLQFLFEYFSETQRNKGNFPGRFSGRQFSNSRSEMNVSTLELGDSALYLCASSAQSEQYFGPGTRLTVT.

The V and J genes are TRBV30 and TRBJ2-6; no clear D gene. The V gene's germline CDR1 is GTSNPN and CDR2 SVGIG (reference sequence). There are 12 residues in the CDR3. Trimming stripped 4 bases from V and 2 bases from J, with 3 bases between. The CDR3 reads CAWTAGANVLTF. CDR3 nucleotide sequence: TGTGCCTGGACAGCTGGGGCCAACGTCCTGACTTTC.

This clone has more than one count but fewer than ten. In nucleotides, the CDR3 is TGTGCCATCCTTATCGACAGGGGGCAAAGTGGCTACACCTTC. Amino acids: CAILIDRGQSGYTF. The chain joins TRBV5-4 to TRBJ1-2; 10 nucleotides match TRBD1. The junction had 12 bases not matched to a gene; V was cut back by 9 bases and J by 7 bases. The length of the CDR3 is 14 residues. CDR1 is SGHNT, CDR2 YYREEE, per germline (reference sequence).

V is TRBV5-1 and J is TRBJ1-1; 8 nucleotides align to TRBD1. The CDR3 contains 14 residues. The ends lost 2 bases at V and 8 bases at J; junction bases unmatched: 8. Germline V gene data show CDR1 as SGHRS and CDR2 as YFSETQ. CDR3 protein: CASSFSGGVEEAFF. CDR3 coding DNA: TGCGCCAGCAGCTTTTCAGGGGGCGTTGAGGAAGCTTTCTTT.

The chain's CDR3 is CASTYSDEQFF. CDR3 coding DNA: TGTGCCAGTACTTACAGTGATGAGCAGTTCTTC. J is TRBJ2-1 and V is TRBV19; D gene ambiguous. Trimming stripped 7 bases from V and 8 bases from J, with 9 bases between. This CDR3 is built from 11 residues. The germline V gene has CDR1 LNHDA and CDR2 SQIVND (reference sequence).

This clone has just one count. V and J are TRBV19 and TRBJ2-5; the match to TRBD2 covers 7 bases. Germline CDR1 is LNHDA and CDR2 is SQIVND (reference sequence). The CDR3 is 17 residues long. The trim removed 4 bases at V and 2 bases at J, leaving 13 bases unmatched. CDR3 protein: CASSRLAARTKQETQYF. In DNA form, the CDR3 reads TGTGCCAGTAGTAGGCTAGCGGCTCGGACGAAACAAGAGACCCAGTACTTC.

The V and J genes are TRBV19 and TRBJ2-7; TRBD2 matches 12 bases. CDR1 LNHDA and CDR2 SQIVND come from the germline V gene (reference sequence). CDR3 length: 14 amino acids. V gave up 5 bases and J gave up 4 bases; unmatched junction bases: 3. Here the CDR3 reads CASSLAGGPYEQYF. In DNA form, the CDR3 reads TGTGCCAGTAGTCTAGCGGGAGGGCCTTACGAGCAGTACTTC.

This chain uses TRBV5-4 with TRBJ2-5; 9 nucleotides line up with TRBD2. V lost 0 bases, J lost 1 base, and 7 bases stayed unmatched. The CDR3 contains 17 residues. Looked up from germline, CDR1 is SGHNT and CDR2 is YYREEE (reference sequence). The chain's CDR3 is CASSLVGRGGSQETQYF. The DNA of the CDR3 is TGTGCCAGCAGCTTGGTTGGGCGGGGGGGATCCCAAGAGACCCAGTACTTC.

This clone appeared a few times. The genes are TRBV7-2 and TRBJ2-1, with D maybe TRBD2 (6 bases). CDR1 SGHTA and CDR2 FQGNSA come from the germline V gene. With 5 bases removed from V and 8 bases from J, the gap between germline ends came to 22 bases. CDR3 size: 16 residues. The chain's CDR3 is CASSRFASLTGDEQFF. CDR3 bases: TGTGCCAGCAGCCGTTTTGCTAGCTTAACGGGGGATGAGCAGTTCTTC.

The V and J genes are TRBV19 and TRBJ2-7, with 9 positions matching TRBD2. The CDR3 spans 14 residues. J lost 0 bases, V lost 8 bases, and 5 bases had no gene match. Germline lookup yields CDR1 LNHDA and CDR2 SQIVND (reference sequence). In nucleotides, the CDR3 is TGTGCCAGTGGACTAGCGCTTAGCTCCTACGAGCAGTACTTC. Translating it yields CASGLALSSYEQYF.

This sequence joins TRBV10-3 and TRBJ1-5; D is perhaps TRBD1 (5 bases). CDR1 and CDR2 (germline): ENHRY, SYGVKD. This CDR3 contains 15 residues. V gave up 8 bases and J gave up 2 bases, with 16 bases separating them. The CDR3 sequence is CAIPSWGDGNQPQHF. Written as DNA, the CDR3 is TGTGCCATCCCAAGTTGGGGGGACGGCAATCAGCCCCAGCATTTT.

In this sample, this clone turned up once. This chain joins TRBV18 and TRBJ1-5, with 9 bases lining up with TRBD1. The V and J ends lost 3 bases and 6 bases, in that order; junction bases with no gene match: 3. CDR3 size: 14 residues. Germline V gene lookup returns CDR1 KGHSH and CDR2 LQKENI. The CDR3 coding sequence is TGTGCCAGCTCACCGGGACAGGGAAGTCAGCCCCAGCATTTT. Translation gives CASSPGQGSQPQHF.

This clone was seen a few times. The rearrangement joins TRBV6-5 to TRBJ1-5, with 8 bases that match TRBD1. This CDR3 spans 15 amino acids. CDR1 is MNHEY, CDR2 SVGAGI, per germline. Unmatched junction bases numbered 2, after V lost 1 base and J lost 3 bases. This CDR3 reads CASSYLTGDNQPQHF. CDR3 DNA: TGTGCCAGCAGTTACTTGACAGGGGACAATCAGCCCCAGCATTTT.

The chain is built from TRBV10-1 and TRBJ2-1; 8 bases map to TRBD1. The CDR3 has 13 amino acids. In germline, CDR1 is WNHNN, CDR2 SYGVQD (reference sequence). With 3 bases clipped from V and 8 bases from J, the junction kept 3 bases outside the gene matches. This CDR3 is CASSDPGGHEQFF. The CDR3, as DNA: TGCGCCAGCAGTGACCCAGGGGGCCATGAGCAGTTCTTC.

The chain couples TRBV6-6 to TRBJ1-2; 11 positions agree with TRBD1. V was clipped by 7 bases and J by 4 bases; unmatched bases: 8. Germline V gene sequence: CDR1 MNHNY, CDR2 SVGAGI (reference sequence). The CDR3 has 15 residues. CDR3 region: CASKGGQGVFYGYTF. CDR3 bases: TGTGCCAGCAAAGGGGGACAGGGGGTTTTCTATGGCTACACCTTC.

The chain has TRBV4-3 and TRBJ1-1; D is unclear. Trimming cost V 0 bases and J 4 bases, with 12 bases left between them. Germline V gene lookup returns CDR1 LGHNA and CDR2 YSLEER. The CDR3 is made up of 15 amino acids. This CDR3 reads CASSQDREGRTEAFF. The CDR3 DNA reads TGCGCCAGCAGCCAAGACCGCGAGGGCCGCACTGAAGCTTTCTTT.

The gene calls are TRBV5-4 and TRBJ2-7; the D gene is possibly TRBD1 (6 bases). The germline V and J ends were trimmed by 0 bases and 2 bases, with 18 bases remaining between them. Germline CDR1 is SGHNT and CDR2 is YYREEE (reference sequence). This CDR3 has 17 amino acids. CDR3 sequence reads: CASSLGDPGQGTYEQYF. The CDR3, as DNA: TGTGCCAGCAGCTTGGGGGACCCGGGACAAGGGACCTACGAGCAGTACTTC.

This clone was counted only a few times. The chain links TRBV11-2 to TRBJ2-1; D may be TRBD1 (6 bases). The CDR3 totals 14 residues. The V gene's germline CDR1 is SGHAT and CDR2 FQNNGV. V was pared by 0 bases and J by 6 bases, with 9 bases between. CDR3 sequence: CASSLDSGVNEQFF. CDR3 coding DNA: TGTGCCAGCAGCTTAGACTCAGGGGTCAATGAGCAGTTCTTC. Filled out from reference TRBV11-2 and TRBJ2-1, the complete variable domain reads EAGVAQSPRYKIIEKRQSVAFWCNPISGHATLYWYQQILGQGPKLLIQFQNNGVVDDSQLPKDRFSAERLKGVDSTLKIQPAKLEDSAVYLCASSLDSGVNEQFFGPGTRLTVL.

The V call is TRBV20-1, the J call TRBJ2-7, with 7 bases matching TRBD1. This CDR3 comprises 11 residues. V lost 5 bases and J lost 3; bases outside the gene matches: 1. Germline assignment: CDR1 DFQATT and CDR2 SNEGSKA (reference sequence). In DNA, the CDR3 is TGCAGTGCTTACAGGGGCTACGAGCAGTACTTC. It is translated as CSAYRGYEQYF.

This chain connects TRBV19 to TRBJ2-7; a weak D match, TRBD1 (6 bases). Germline V CDR1 and CDR2: LNHDA, SQIVND (reference sequence). Trimming removed 6 bases at V and 7 bases at J, with 13 bases between. The CDR3 has 12 amino acids. The CDR3 nucleotides are TGTGCCAGTAGACACCAGGGGCAAGAGCAGTACTTC. Translating it yields CASRHQGQEQYF.

This chain connects TRBV4-1 to TRBJ1-5; D is ambiguous. CDR1 MGHRA and CDR2 YSYEKL come from the germline V gene. This CDR3 has 17 residues. V lost 0 bases to trimming and J lost 1 base, with 13 bases between them. CDR3 amino acids: CASSQDRLRQSNQPQHF. For the CDR3, the DNA is TGCGCCAGCAGCCAAGATCGTCTACGCCAAAGCAATCAGCCCCAGCATTTT.

About this clone itself: Other DNA sequences in the same sample also yield this CDR3. The chain couples TRBV5-6 to TRBJ1-2, with D possibly being TRBD1 (5 bases). The V and J ends lost 0 bases and 4 bases respectively, with 10 bases between them. This CDR3 has 14 amino acids. CDR1 is SGHDT and CDR2 is YYEEEE in the germline V gene. CDR3 DNA: TGTGCCAGCAGCTTGGGTCAGGGTCCCTATGGCTACACCTTC. Its translation is CASSLGQGPYGYTF.

V and J are TRBV29-1 and TRBJ1-2; the D is unclear. V lost 4 bases and J lost 8, with 14 bases in between. This CDR3 is 12 amino acids long. CDR1 and CDR2 (germline): SQVTM, ANQGSEA. In nucleotides, the CDR3 is TGCAGCGTTGTTGAGGAAAGCGCGGGCTACACCTTC. It codes for CSVVEESAGYTF.

This chain links TRBV10-2 with TRBJ2-5; 11 bases line up with TRBD2. The germline gives CDR1 WSHSY, CDR2 SAAADI. This CDR3 contains 14 residues. The ends lost 6 bases at V and 5 bases at J; junction bases unmatched: 5. The CDR3 reads CASRGTSGGETQYF. The CDR3 bases are TGCGCCAGCAGAGGGACTAGCGGCGGGGAGACCCAGTACTTC.

The rearrangement links TRBV5-8 to TRBJ2-1; 7 positions match TRBD2. In germline, CDR1 is SGHTS, CDR2 YDEGEE. This CDR3 is 16 amino acids long. V dropped 2 bases and J dropped 0; count of bases not matched to a gene: 5. CDR3 bases: TGTGCCAGCAGCTTTTACGGGGGGAGCTCCTACAATGAGCAGTTCTTC. It codes for CASSFYGGSSYNEQFF. The complete variable domain, with remaining parts taken from reference TRBV5-8 and TRBJ2-1, reads EAGVTQSPTHLIKTRGQQATLRCSPISGHTSVYWYQQALGLGLQFLLWYDEGEERNRGNFPPRFSGRQFPNYSSELNVNALELEDSALYLCASSFYGGSSYNEQFFGPGTRLTVL.

The CDR3, as DNA: TGTGCCAGCAGCGGGAGGACAGGACAAGAGACCCAGTACTTC. It encodes CASSGRTGQETQYF. V gene TRBV5-5 combines with J gene TRBJ2-5; TRBD1 might be the D (7 bases). Trimming left V 4 bases short and J 2 bases short, with 12 bases between. Germline V gene data show CDR1 as SGHKS and CDR2 as YYEKEE (reference sequence). The CDR3 has 14 amino acids.

The gene calls are TRBV5-1 and TRBJ2-3; 9 positions match TRBD1. Germline V CDR1 and CDR2: SGHRS, YFSETQ. The CDR3 spans 17 residues. The ends lost 0 bases at V and 1 base at J; junction bases unmatched: 6. In nucleotides, the CDR3 is TGCGCCAGCAGCTTGGGACAGGGGGAATTCGGCACAGATACGCAGTATTTT. It translates to CASSLGQGEFGTDTQYF.

The table lists this clone with a count of one. The chain employs TRBV7-9 and TRBJ2-7; D perhaps matches TRBD2 (6 bases). Trimming left V 5 bases short and J 2 bases short, with 22 bases between. The CDR3 is 17 residues long. CDR1 and CDR2 (germline): SEHNR, FQNEAQ (reference sequence). The CDR3 spells CASSPPAGSGDPYEQYV. The CDR3 coding sequence is TGTGCCAGCAGCCCGCCAGCCGGGAGCGGAGACCCCTACGAGCAGTACGTC.

This sequence joins TRBV4-1 and TRBJ2-1; TRBD1 agrees at 9 bases. The germline V gene has CDR1 MGHRA and CDR2 YSYEKL. The ends lost 4 bases at V and 9 bases at J; junction bases unmatched: 4. CDR3 length: 13 residues. The CDR3 sequence: CASSRVQGAEQFF. CDR3 nucleotide sequence: TGCGCCAGCAGCCGAGTACAGGGGGCTGAGCAGTTCTTC.

The chain recombines TRBV10-2 with TRBJ2-7, with TRBD1 identical over 9 bases. Germline V lookup: CDR1 WSHSY, CDR2 SAAADI. V gave up 4 bases and J gave up 6 bases; unmatched junction bases: 4. The CDR3 has 13 residues. The CDR3 reads CASSGDRVGEQYV. The CDR3 DNA sequence: TGCGCCAGCAGTGGGGACAGGGTGGGCGAGCAGTACGTC.

This clone was found a few times. The rearrangement uses TRBV6-7 and TRBJ1-2; D remains ambiguous. TRBV6-7 carries the ORF label, with uncertain function. The CDR3 is 15 residues long. V was pared by 5 bases and J by 0 bases, with 13 bases between. CDR3 DNA sequence: TGTGCCAGCAGTATACCGGGTCCCCCTAACTATGGCTACACCTTC. Protein product: CASSIPGPPNYGYTF.

This chain uses TRBV4-1 with TRBJ1-2; D is undetermined. Germline CDR1 is MGHRA and CDR2 is YSYEKL. This CDR3 is 15 amino acids long. Trimming removed 2 bases at V and 4 bases at J, with 14 bases between. The CDR3 protein is CASSQTGGILYGYTF. The CDR3 coding sequence is TGCGCCAGCAGCCAAACTGGCGGCATCCTCTATGGCTACACCTTC.